This T cell receptor (beta chain) appears in the sequencing data of a study of CD8 T cells in ankylosing spondylitis. Broader study findings: Matched ankylosing spondylitis synovial fluid reportedly showed significant enrichment of disease-linked clones. Some motif variants were previously reported in reactive arthritis synovial fluid and blood. Disease-linked clones displayed a CD8+ phenotype and appeared relatively rarely in peripheral blood. Typical of ankylosing spondylitis blood, it appeared, was a TCR beta motif of under 10 highly homologous variants.

This clonotype was observed a handful of times. Its antigen is still unknown. The authors made TCR beta libraries by quantitative 5'-RACE with molecular barcodes. TCRdb reprocessed the 5' RACE reads with MiXCR, giving one entry per CDR3 protein. The profile shows roughly 440,000 distinct CDR3 sequences, roughly 17% of them singletons. In germline, CDR1 is SGHDT, CDR2 YYEEEE. The CDR3 has 15 amino acids. The V and J ends lost 1 base and 2 bases respectively, with 10 bases between them. Sequencing was done on a sample of blood, either unsorted or a sorted T cell fraction (not recorded which). The chain links TRBV5-6 to TRBJ1-3; D uncertain. The clonotype originates from a male donor with ankylosing spondylitis. The CDR3 protein is CASSLIGNPGNTIYF. DNA for the CDR3: TGTGCCAGCAGCTTGATTGGGAACCCTGGAAACACCATATATTTT.